The clone carrying this T cell receptor beta chain has ten or more counts. Antigen: not known. The entry originates in a study of CD8 T cells in ankylosing spondylitis. The germline V gene has CDR1 SGHDN and CDR2 FVKESK. The V segment lost 0 bases and the J segment 12 bases; nucleotides outside the gene matches: 5. CDR3 length equals 13 residues. Library preparation for TCR beta used quantitative 5'-RACE with molecular barcodes. TCRdb re-called the 5' RACE reads with MiXCR, one entry per CDR3 protein. This table has 200,000 to 250,000 distinct CDR3 sequences, 7.3% appearing once. Notes on the study in general: Reactive arthritis synovial fluid and blood were previously reported to contain some motif variants. Eight highly homologous variants formed a TCR beta motif that appeared characteristic of ankylosing spondylitis blood. Disease-associated clones were reportedly significantly overrepresented in matched ankylosing spondylitis synovial fluid.

The V call is TRBV14, the J call TRBJ2-1; 7 nucleotides line up with TRBD2. Sequencing was done on a sample of blood, either unsorted or a sorted T cell fraction (not recorded which). The receptor's source is a male donor with ankylosing spondylitis. Here the CDR3 reads CASSQERGGMQFF. DNA of the CDR3: TGTGCCAGCAGCCAAGAAAGGGGAGGGATGCAGTTCTTC.